This T cell receptor (beta chain) was recovered during a study of blood T cell repertoires in COVID-19 (dated by TCRdb to between 2020 and 2021). For the study in its entirety: Recovered participants in ImmuneRACE Cohort 3 were defined by two consecutive negative NP/OP PCR tests, clearance by a healthcare professional, or resolution of symptoms. A de-identified subject ID, COVID-19 status, age in years and sex were almost always included in the sample metadata. The samples were drawn from two sources: the first 160 participants of the ongoing ImmuneRACE study, and over 950 subjects contributed by 6 global collaborators. Collaborator samples came from the United States, Italy and Spain and covered acute and convalescent phases of COVID-19. The prospective study material was composed of cDNA or gDNA derived from T cells, B-cell-depleted T cells, or PBMCs. Where available, HLA class I and class II types were obtained from metadata supplied by the sample provider rather than from assay-based typing. The dataset comprised deeply sampled blood TCRbeta repertoires from subjects exposed to, actively infected with, or recovered from COVID-19. A freely available public database, intended as a resource for researchers studying the immune response to SARS-CoV-2, is where the repertoires were released.

Enrolling through a virtual design, the prospective study's participants ranged in age from roughly 18 to 90 years and lived across about two dozen United States geographic areas. Cohort assignment in the prospective study relied on participant-reported clinical history from a screening survey and a study questionnaire. Mobile phlebotomists in the prospective study collected whole blood, serum and a nasopharyngeal or oropharyngeal swab from every participant. Participants in the prospective study had the option to provide additional blood draws and questionnaires over a roughly 2-month period. Blood samples from the prospective study were shipped frozen or at room temperature prior to DNA extraction. For this chain, trimming is 2 bases at the V end and 3 bases at the J end, and the number of junction bases without a gene match is 5. The CDR3 sequence holds 15 residues, the cysteine and phenylalanine included. Just CDR3 DNA is preserved here, 45 bases in frame from base 1. The germline V gene specifies MNHEY as CDR1 and SVGAGI as CDR2.

Details on this clone: Its cognate antigen has yet to be identified. No per-base quality is available; no much larger clone lies one base away.

TCRbeta CDR3 regions were amplified from genomic DNA by means of the immunoSEQ Assay, a bias-controlled multiplex PCR. On the authors' methods: Nucleated cell counts per sample were estimated from amplification of reference gene primers within the assay. Sequence reads were collapsed and filtered to measure the absolute abundance of every unique TCRbeta CDR3 rearrangement. For each sample, productive Simpson clonality was calculated as the square root of Simpson's diversity index across productive rearrangements. The table was pulled from immuneACCESS by TCRdb, which kept in-frame rearrangements only. Such tables lose some clones; where checked, under half of the loss comes from unresolved V genes, and the rest has no known cause. V, J and clone size were drawn from that table, and D and trimming were deduced from the DNA. The sample records over 110,000 clones, approximately 84% of which are singletons. The top ten constitute around 3.9% of the sample.

General findings and caveats noted by the study authors: Clinical and demographic metadata were provided uncurated, with the amount varying by source and participant.

The source is a man over 45 in a cohort exposed to, infected with or recovered from COVID-19 (not recorded which). The sample taken for sequencing was PBMCs or T cells enriched from blood (not recorded which). Recombination joined TRBV6-5 with TRBJ2-3; TRBD2 lines up with 7 middle nucleotides. The DNA is as follows: TGTGCCAGCAGTTACATGGGGGGGAGTACAGATACGCAGTATTTT. Translated, this is CASSYMGGSTDTQYF.